This T cell receptor (beta chain) comes out of a study of blood T cell repertoires in COVID-19. CDR1 GTSNPN and CDR2 SVGIG come from the germline V gene (reference sequence). Trimming took 0 bases from V and 6 from J; bases not matched to a gene: 13. There are 17 residues in the CDR3. Authors' processing steps: Estimates of nucleated cell counts were drawn from the amplification of reference gene primers. TCRdb's table, derived via immunoSEQ multiplex PCR, lists solely in-frame clones and lacks some. V and J calls and clone size follow that table, whereas D and trimming were derived from the DNA. The sample carries a few hundred thousand clones, around 90% recorded once. Patients in Seattle were enrolled during active infection, then followed longitudinally.

This sequence was found in a woman in her 50s with COVID-19, enrolled during active disease. The sequenced sample consisted of peripheral blood. The rearrangement joins TRBV30 to TRBJ1-4, with 7 bases aligning to TRBD1. The DNA of the CDR3 is TGTGCCTGGAGTGTAGGAACGAGGGGGCGCTTAGATGAAAAACTGTTTTTT. It yields the protein CAWSVGTRGRLDEKLFF. The variable domain in full, completed from reference TRBV30 and TRBJ1-4, reads SQTIHQWPATLVQPVGSPLSLECTVEGTSNPNLYWYRQAAGRGLQLLFYSVGIGQISSEVPQNLSASRPQDRQFILSSKKLLLSDSGFYLCAWSVGTRGRLDEKLFFGSGTQLSVL.